This entry is about one TCR beta chain. Its recognized antigen is unknown. Base qualities are not recorded, but no much larger clone differs from it by a single base. The data belong to a study of T cell responses to AZD1222 COVID-19 vaccine (dated by TCRdb to the early 2020s). Describing the broader study: TCR sequencing covered more than 230 trial participants: 200 to 220 given two doses of AZD1222 and 26 given two doses of MenACWY control vaccine. Trial participants were enrolled into age subgroups of 18-55, 56-69 and 70-plus years, which contained 148, 28 and 57 TCR-sequenced participants, respectively. The paper's findings and limits, for the study overall: Only five or six AZD1222 recipients were SARS-CoV-2 seropositive at baseline, limiting conclusions about previously exposed vaccinees. Because no day 14 peak-response samples were available, the repertoires could be characterized only after the peak T cell response. CD4 TCRs associated with the vaccine covered the entire spike protein, and the dominant responses were in regions 160-218 and 743-854. In the small 56-69-year group, the increase in depth fell short of significance, most likely because of low power. After two AZD1222 doses, spike-specific TCR breadth and depth were significantly higher than at day 0 and than in MenACWY recipients. Reportedly, close to half of the unique spike-specific TCRs recognized epitopes lying outside the regions that are mutated in the B.1.351 and B.1.1.7 variants. Most participants were white British and females outnumbered males, and the authors suggested that clonal diversity may have been underestimated.

The CDR3 regions of human TCRbeta chains were analyzed by immunosequencing. The authors' pipeline ran thus. Repertoire TCRs were matched against a reference library of SARS-CoV-2-specific TCRs generated with the MIRA antigen-specificity platform. Breadth was defined as the fraction of unique TCRs that were SARS-CoV-2-associated. Depth was defined as the fraction of total T cells that were SARS-CoV-2-associated. Using the MIRA data, every spike-specific TCR was mapped to the spike region that the TCR reacted to and assigned to either a CD4 or a CD8 class. Log10-transformed breadth and depth values were compared by one-way ANOVA with Sidak's multiple comparisons tests. This immuneACCESS table, as held by TCRdb, lists in-frame sequences with V and J called but not all clones. Of the missing ones, under half trace to an unresolved V gene in checked studies; the others have no known cause. The V and J calls and clone size are taken from that table; D and trimming were inferred from the DNA. Within this sample are roughly 70,000 clones, with around 90% of them counted one time only. Of the sample, roughly 6.7% is held by the ten largest clones.

CDR1 and CDR2 (LNHDA, SQIVND) derive from the germline V gene (reference sequence). The junction shows trimming of 1 base on V and 5 bases on J, plus 6 bases between the germline ends. From cysteine to phenylalanine, the CDR3 is 13 amino acids long. Just CDR3 DNA is preserved here, 39 bases in frame from base 1. The label giving this sample's time point can be read as: about 28 days (+/-7) after the second vaccine dose. What the treatment or condition label conveys for this sample: meningococcal conjugate vaccine given as trial control. The vaccinee samples were drawn from two UK trials, COV001 and COV002, one of which was a single-blind randomized controlled phase 2/3 trial testing AZD1222 (ChAdOx1 nCoV-19) in healthy adults. For TCRbeta chain sequencing, PBMC samples from trial participants were taken at day 0 and at day 28 after the second dose.

The receptor comes from an adult who received the MenACWY meningococcal vaccine as a control. The sequence links TRBV19 to TRBJ2-1; no confident D gene assignment can be made. The sample in question was peripheral blood, obtained 28 days after the second dose of the MenACWY control vaccine. CDR3 reads: CASSIGLDNEQFF. The DNA sequence is TGTGCCAGTAGTATAGGTCTGGACAATGAGCAGTTCTTC.